The clone carrying this T cell receptor (beta chain) was seen only a few times. Its specificity is not known. This sample was included in a study of cytomegalovirus exposure and HLA in healthy donors. Whole-study findings and limits: Investigators reported around 150 TCR beta chains as tied to cytomegalovirus. In vitro confirmation showed three CMV-associated chains to be CMV antigen specific. A highly shared variant cluster was judged a likely technical artifact.

The CDR3 is 13 amino acids. Trimming stripped 5 bases from V and 2 bases from J, with 9 bases between. The germline V gene encodes CDR1 MNHEY and CDR2 SVGAGI. The PCR was carried out with 60 Vbeta primers and 13 Jbeta primers. Measured with immunoSEQ multiplex PCR; TCRdb has only the in-frame clones, and not every one. This table has 30,000 to 35,000 clones, over 60% appearing once. The source is a middle-aged man in good health and CMV-seropositive. Sequencing was done on a sample of PBMCs. This rearrangement joins TRBV6-5 to TRBJ1-1; D call uncertain. The CDR3 region has the DNA TGTGCCAGCAGTACGCAAGCCAACACTGAAGCTTTCTTT. Translated, it gives CASSTQANTEAFF.